This entry describes one T cell receptor (beta chain). With random hexamers, roughly 0.45 to 1 ug RNA was reverse transcribed. TCRdb re-called the immunoSEQ multiplex PCR reads through MiXCR, storing one row per CDR3 protein. The repertoire has roughly 180,000 distinct CDR3 sequences, about 95% of them found once; the top ten carry less than 0.12%. The sample belongs to a study of CD8 T cells in Susac syndrome. With 4 bases removed from V and 5 bases from J, the gap between germline ends came to 16 bases. CDR1 MGHRA and CDR2 YSYEKL come from the germline V gene. The CDR3 loop spans 15 amino acids. This TCR was recovered from a human donor in good health. The chain joins TRBV4-1 to TRBJ2-3; possibly TRBD1 for D (5 bases). What was sequenced was CD4+ T cells from PBMCs. As DNA, the CDR3 is TGCGCCAGCAGCCTCCAATGGACACGGCGAGATACGCAGTATTTT. Its protein is CASSLQWTRRDTQYF.